These T cell receptor beta chains were read from a single sample in a study of blood T cell repertoires in COVID-19. Sequenced by immunoSEQ multiplex PCR; TCRdb stores in-frame clones only, minus some. The repertoire holds 110,000 to 150,000 clones, with 75% to 90% as singletons. Sequenced sample: peripheral blood. Every receptor here comes from a woman aged 60-70 years with active COVID-19. The CDR3 runs from the conserved cysteine through the conserved F or W. Each record gives: J gene, V gene, D gene, clone size, CDR3 protein, CDR3 DNA. A D gene is named only where the DNA matches it firmly. Size is omitted from some rows. Given values are once, few, many or a class for expanded clones.

>TRBJ1-5|TRBV2|.|.
CASSGLRTANQPQHF
TGTGCCAGCAGTGGGCTAAGGACAGCTAATCAGCCCCAGCATTTT
>TRBJ2-1|TRBV5-1|TRBD1|.
CASSSPTRDRYNEQFF
TGCGCCAGCAGCTCGCCTACGAGGGACAGGTACAATGAGCAGTTCTTC
>TRBJ2-7|TRBV9|TRBD1|.
CASSADEGARSEQYF
TGTGCCAGCAGCGCGGACGAGGGGGCGCGAAGCGAGCAGTACTTC
>TRBJ1-5|TRBV20-1|TRBD1|.
CSASAGTGRSQPQHF
TGCAGTGCTAGTGCCGGGACAGGGAGATCTCAGCCCCAGCATTTT
>TRBJ2-7|TRBV28|.|.
CASRGQVFSYEQYF
TGTGCCAGCAGGGGGCAGGTCTTTTCCTACGAGCAGTACTTC
>TRBJ1-5|TRBV4-1|TRBD1|.
CASSQDLWTGNQPQHF
TGCGCCAGCAGCCAAGATCTTTGGACAGGGAATCAGCCCCAGCATTTT
>TRBJ2-7|TRBV7-2|.|.
CASSLGASMYEQYF
TGTGCCAGCAGCTTAGGGGCTAGCATGTACGAGCAGTACTTC
>TRBJ1-1|TRBV28|TRBD1|.
CASSGQGNTEAFF
TGTGCCAGCAGTGGACAGGGGAACACTGAAGCTTTCTTT
>TRBJ2-1|TRBV3-1/TRBV3-2|.|.
CASSQVGGDYNEQFF
TGTGCCAGCAGCCAAGTCGGCGGGGATTACAATGAGCAGTTCTTC
>TRBJ2-3|TRBV19|TRBD2|.
CASSTLSLAGDTQYF
TGTGCCAGTAGTACCCTGTCACTAGCGGGAGATACGCAGTATTTT
>TRBJ2-1|TRBV11-2|.|.
CASISLASDEQFF
TGTGCCAGCATAAGCCTCGCGTCGGATGAGCAGTTCTTC
>TRBJ2-7|TRBV4-1|TRBD2|.
CASSQVASGRANEQYF
TGCGCCAGCAGCCAAGTTGCTAGCGGGAGAGCGAACGAGCAGTACTTC
>TRBJ2-2|TRBV6-5|.|few
CASSPGLNTGELFF
TGTGCCAGCAGTCCGGGACTCAACACCGGGGAGCTGTTTTTT
>TRBJ2-1|TRBV28|TRBD2|.
CASSSGIAGGPGEQFF
TGTGCCAGCAGTTCTGGGATAGCGGGAGGGCCCGGTGAGCAGTTCTTC
>TRBJ2-1|TRBV5-5|.|.
CASSFVGGPQTQFF
TGTGCCAGCAGCTTTGTCGGGGGACCCCAAACGCAGTTCTTC
>TRBJ2-5|TRBV29-1|.|.
CSVRGTETQYF
TGCAGCGTGCGGGGAACAGAGACCCAGTACTTC
>TRBJ1-2|TRBV4-1|.|.
CASSQFWAGNYGYTF
TGCGCCAGCAGCCAATTCTGGGCAGGGAACTATGGCTACACCTTC
>TRBJ2-1|TRBV7-6|.|.
CASSSRDNEQFF
TGTGCCAGCAGCTCCCGGGACAATGAGCAGTTCTTC
>TRBJ2-2|TRBV14|TRBD2|.
CASSQEARLAGGPGELFF
TGTGCCAGCAGCCAAGAGGCCCGACTAGCGGGAGGGCCGGGGGAGCTGTTTTTT
>TRBJ1-5|TRBV3-1/TRBV3-2|TRBD1|.
CASSHEGQNNQPQHF
TGTGCCAGCAGCCATGAGGGACAGAACAATCAGCCCCAGCATTTT
>TRBJ1-3|TRBV28|.|.
CASTGLGGLGNTIYF
TGTGCCAGCACCGGACTGGGGGGGCTTGGAAACACCATATATTTT
>TRBJ2-3|TRBV11-3|.|.
CASSPGGAGLDTQYF
TGTGCCAGCAGCCCGGGTGGGGCAGGGTTAGATACGCAGTATTTT
>TRBJ2-1|TRBV25-1|.|.
CASSLVNEYNEQFF
TGTGCCAGCAGCCTTGTAAACGAGTACAATGAGCAGTTCTTC
>TRBJ2-2|TRBV3-1/TRBV3-2|TRBD2|.
CASREGRGPGELFF
TGTGCCAGCCGCGAAGGGAGGGGACCCGGGGAGCTGTTTTTT
>TRBJ2-7|TRBV19|TRBD2|.
CASSIVAGVDEQYF
TGTGCCAGTAGTATAGTAGCGGGAGTAGACGAGCAGTACTTC
>TRBJ1-5|TRBV14|.|.
CASSQAGFNQPQHF
TGTGCCAGCAGCCAAGCAGGCTTCAATCAGCCCCAGCATTTT
>TRBJ2-1|TRBV21-1|.|.
CASSDGTQEYEQFF
TGTGCCAGCAGTGACGGTACCCAGGAATATGAGCAGTTCTTC
>TRBJ1-1|TRBV11-2|.|.
CASSQDLANTEAFF
TGTGCCAGCAGCCAAGATCTGGCGAACACTGAAGCTTTCTTT
>TRBJ1-2|TRBV28|.|.
CASIGGHSGIYGYTF
TGTGCCAGCATTGGCGGACACAGCGGGATCTATGGCTACACCTTC
>TRBJ1-4|TRBV5-1|.|.
CASSLLWAGDNEKLFF
TGCGCCAGCAGCTTGTTATGGGCAGGGGATAATGAAAAACTGTTTTTT
>TRBJ1-1|TRBV18|TRBD1|few
CASSPRQGGDAEAFF
TGTGCCAGCTCACCACGACAGGGAGGAGACGCTGAAGCTTTCTTT
>TRBJ1-5|TRBV19|TRBD1|few
CASSLWTGDQPQHF
TGTGCCAGTAGTCTATGGACAGGGGATCAGCCCCAGCATTTT
>TRBJ2-7|TRBV5-1|TRBD2|.
CASSSGTSHVYEQYF
TGCGCCAGCAGCTCCGGGACTAGCCACGTCTACGAGCAGTACTTC
>TRBJ2-7|TRBV7-9|.|once
CASSLGATLYEQYF
TGTGCCAGCAGCTTAGGTGCGACTCTCTACGAGCAGTACTTC
>TRBJ2-1|TRBV14|.|.
CASSQDWKRVLDNEQFF
TGTGCCAGCAGCCAAGATTGGAAAAGGGTACTAGACAATGAGCAGTTCTTC
>TRBJ2-7|TRBV28|TRBD1|.
CASSTLGTAGYEQYF
TGTGCCAGCAGTACACTAGGGACAGCCGGTTACGAGCAGTACTTC